One sample yielded the 32 T cell receptor beta chains listed below, sequenced in a study of blood T cell repertoires in COVID-19. Data came from immunoSEQ multiplex PCR; TCRdb stores just in-frame clones and leaves some out. The sample has 200,000 to 250,000 clones, 70% to 90% seen once. Sequenced sample: peripheral blood. The receptors shown here come from a young man with active or convalescent COVID-19.

V and J are TRBV15 and TRBJ2-3, with TRBD2 matching over 8 bases. CDR3 length: 16 residues. Germline assignment: CDR1 LNHNV and CDR2 YYDKDF (reference sequence). J gave up 3 bases and V 5 bases, and 10 bases lay outside the gene matches. CDR3 region: CATSGRAGAVTDTQYF. CDR3 coding DNA: TGTGCCACCAGCGGAAGAGCGGGAGCTGTGACAGATACGCAGTATTTT.

The genes are TRBV11-2 and TRBJ2-7, with a possible D match to TRBD1 (6 bases). This CDR3 has 13 amino acids. CDR1 and CDR2 (germline): SGHAT, FQNNGV. Trimming took 5 bases from V and 1 from J, leaving 9 bases between them. For the CDR3, the DNA is TGTGCCAGCAGCCCAAGGGGGTCCTACGAGCAGTACTTC. It yields the protein CASSPRGSYEQYF.

The CDR3 DNA follows: TGTGCCAGCTCACCACCGGAGCAGCCCCAGCATTTT. This encodes CASSPPEQPQHF. The chain uses TRBV18 and TRBJ1-5; the D is unclear. Germline V lookup: CDR1 KGHSH, CDR2 LQKENI. Trimming left V 0 bases short and J 7 bases short, with 4 bases between. The CDR3 has 12 amino acids. The whole variable domain, remainder taken from reference TRBV18 and TRBJ1-5, is NAGVMQNPRHLVRRRGQEARLRCSPMKGHSHVYWYRQLPEEGLKFMVYLQKENIIDESGMPKERFSAEFPKEGPSILRIQQVVRGDSAAYFCASSPPEQPQHFGDGTRLSIL.

The chain uses TRBV6-1 and TRBJ1-2; D remains ambiguous. CDR1 MNHNS and CDR2 SASEGT come from the germline V gene. The CDR3 consists of 17 residues. V lost 2 bases and J lost 6, with 22 bases in between. CDR3 amino acids: CASSEFADTEGLDGYTF. CDR3 sequence (DNA): TGTGCCAGCAGTGAATTCGCAGACACGGAGGGTCTCGATGGCTACACCTTC.

CDR3 coding DNA: TGCGCCAGCAGCTTGGGAGAGACAGTGGGAGATACGCAGTATTTT. Protein: CASSLGETVGDTQYF. The chain couples TRBV5-1 to TRBJ2-3, with D possibly matching TRBD1 (5 bases). This CDR3 spans 15 amino acids. Trimming left V 0 bases short and J 5 bases short, with 13 bases between. Germline V gene data show CDR1 as SGHRS and CDR2 as YFSETQ.

This chain connects TRBV27 to TRBJ2-2, with 10 bases that match TRBD2. J gave up 0 bases and V 5 bases, and 3 bases lay outside the gene matches. This CDR3 region has 16 residues. The V gene's germline CDR1 is MNHEY and CDR2 SMNVEV (reference sequence). CDR3 residues: CASSRSGRTNTGELFF. The CDR3 region has the DNA TGTGCCAGCAGTCGTAGCGGGAGGACGAACACCGGGGAGCTGTTTTTT.

This chain joins TRBV27 and TRBJ1-5, with D uncertain. V shed 8 bases and J shed 0 bases, with 11 bases lying between them. Germline V gene lookup returns CDR1 MNHEY and CDR2 SMNVEV (reference sequence). The CDR3 is 14 amino acids. CDR3 in DNA: TGTGCCAGCTCTTATGAGTATAGCAATCAGCCCCAGCATTTT. Amino acid sequence: CASSYEYSNQPQHF.

V is TRBV6-6 and J is TRBJ2-7, with D tentatively TRBD1 (6 bases). This CDR3 comprises 14 residues. Germline V CDR1 and CDR2: MNHNY, SVGAGI (reference sequence). Trimming removed 3 bases from V and 2 bases from J, with 11 bases in between. Here the CDR3 DNA reads TGTGCCAGCAGTTATAGCAGGGGACCCTACGAGCAGTACTTC. Residues: CASSYSRGPYEQYF.

CDR3 bases: TGTGCCAGCAGCGTAGCCCTAGGAATCGCTGGGACAGGGGAGACCGGGGAGCTGTTTTTT. Residues: CASSVALGIAGTGETGELFF. The J gene is TRBJ2-2, the V gene TRBV9; 10 bases line up with TRBD1. The CDR3 is 20 amino acids. Unmatched junction bases numbered 16, after V lost 0 bases and J lost 5 bases. Per the germline V gene, CDR1 is SGDLS and CDR2 is YYNGEE. Combining the CDR3 with reference TRBV9 and TRBJ2-2 gives the whole variable domain DSGVTQTPKHLITATGQRVTLRCSPRSGDLSVYWYQQSLDQGLQFLIQYYNGEERAKGNILERFSAQQFPDLHSELNLSSLELGDSALYFCASSVALGIAGTGETGELFFGEGSRLTVL.

The CDR3 bases are TGTGCCTGGAAATGGGGAAGGGGGTCCTACGAGCAGTACTTC. This encodes CAWKWGRGSYEQYF. J is TRBJ2-7 and V is TRBV30; tentatively, D is TRBD1 (6 bases). Per germline, CDR1 GTSNPN and CDR2 SVGIG (reference sequence). CDR3 length: 14 amino acids. The V gene lost 4 bases and the J gene lost 1 base, with 14 bases spanning the gap.

V is TRBV2 and J is TRBJ2-4, with 11 positions matching TRBD1. Germline V lookup: CDR1 SNHLY, CDR2 FYNNEI. The CDR3 consists of 16 residues. The ends lost 5 bases at V and 0 bases at J; junction bases unmatched: 3. The CDR3 loop is CASSTGQGEAKNIQYF. The CDR3 bases are TGTGCCAGCAGTACGGGACAGGGGGAAGCCAAAAACATTCAGTACTTC.

The chain uses TRBV15 and TRBJ1-2, with a possible D match to TRBD1 (6 bases). CDR3 length equals 17 residues. V dropped 2 bases and J dropped 8 bases, with 24 bases sitting between them. From germline, CDR1 is LNHNV and CDR2 YYDKDF (reference sequence). The CDR3: CATSRPKGGGLVGGYTF. In nucleotides, the CDR3 is TGTGCCACCAGCAGACCCAAAGGGGGGGGGCTTGTGGGAGGCTACACCTTC.

This chain joins TRBV28 and TRBJ1-5; 7 bases are shared with TRBD1. V lost 4 bases to trimming and J lost 13 bases; unmatched junction nucleotides: 13. The germline gives CDR1 MDHEN, CDR2 SYDVKM. This CDR3 region has 14 residues. In nucleotides, the CDR3 is TGTGCCAGCAGTTCCCCTGGGACAGCGCCTCTGCAGCATTTT. It is translated as CASSSPGTAPLQHF.

This clone was seen only once. The chain combines TRBV2 with TRBJ1-1; D uncertain. V was cut by 7 bases and J by 4 bases, with 25 bases left in between. The CDR3 has 17 residues. Germline V gives CDR1 SNHLY, CDR2 FYNNEI. CDR3 residues: CASKTSGRVAYSTEAFF. CDR3 in DNA: TGTGCCAGCAAGACGAGCGGCCGGGTGGCCTACAGCACTGAAGCTTTCTTT.

This rearrangement joins TRBV24-1 to TRBJ2-1; 13 positions agree with TRBD2. The germline V gene has CDR1 KGHDR and CDR2 SFDVKD. CDR3 length equals 16 residues. After removal of 3 bases from V and 12 bases from J, the junction contained 10 bases not matched to a gene. CDR3: CATSDVGGLAGSGQFF. CDR3 bases: TGTGCCACCAGTGATGTGGGGGGACTAGCGGGGTCTGGGCAGTTCTTC.

The rearrangement uses TRBV19 and TRBJ2-2, with no clear D. V lost 6 bases to trimming and J lost 0 bases, with 11 bases between them. The germline CDR1 and CDR2 sequences are LNHDA and SQIVND (reference sequence). The CDR3 loop spans 15 amino acids. CDR3 in DNA: TGTGCCAGTAGAATCGACACCCCGAACACCGGGGAGCTGTTTTTT. Its translation: CASRIDTPNTGELFF.

This sequence joins TRBV19 and TRBJ1-2, with TRBD1 as a possible D gene (6 bases). CDR3 size: 16 residues. V was shortened by 6 bases and J by 0 bases, with 17 bases between the two germline ends. Germline V gene sequence: CDR1 LNHDA, CDR2 SQIVND (reference sequence). The CDR3 DNA follows: TGTGCCAGTAGGATGAACAGGGAATCCACTAACTATGGCTACACCTTC. Residues: CASRMNRESTNYGYTF.

J is TRBJ2-7 and V is TRBV4-3; TRBD1 is a possible D gene (6 bases). V lost 4 bases, J lost 4 bases, and 8 bases lay in between. The CDR3 sequence is 12 residues long. CDR1 is LGHNA and CDR2 is YSLEER in the germline V gene. CDR3 region: CASSRTGYEQYF. The DNA of the CDR3 is TGCGCCAGCAGCCGAACAGGGTACGAGCAGTACTTC.

The genes are TRBV28 and TRBJ2-1; the D gene is possibly TRBD2 (6 bases). CDR3 length: 15 amino acids. The V end lost 1 base, the J end lost 7 bases, and 14 bases lay between the germline ends. Germline V gene lookup returns CDR1 MDHEN and CDR2 SYDVKM. As DNA, the CDR3 is TGTGCCAGCAGTTTATATCTCGGGAGAGGGAATGAGCAGTTCTTC. Its protein product is CASSLYLGRGNEQFF.

The chain joins TRBV27 to TRBJ1-2; no clear D gene. Germline V gives CDR1 MNHEY, CDR2 SMNVEV (reference sequence). Trimming shortened V by 8 bases and J by 4 bases, and 20 bases separated the two germline ends. The CDR3 extends over 15 amino acids. CDR3 sequence reads: CASRGGNPTVYGYTF. CDR3 nucleotides: TGTGCCAGCCGCGGCGGGAATCCAACCGTCTATGGCTACACCTTC.

J is TRBJ2-3 and V is TRBV28, with 7 bases fitting TRBD2. Germline CDR1 reads MDHEN; CDR2 reads SYDVKM. V was clipped by 3 bases and J by 0 bases; unmatched bases: 0. The CDR3 is made up of 14 amino acids. CDR3 DNA sequence: TGTGCCAGCAGTTTGGGAGGGAGCACAGATACGCAGTATTTT. The encoded protein is CASSLGGSTDTQYF.

The V and J genes are TRBV29-1 and TRBJ1-4, with D possibly being TRBD1 (6 bases). The V end lost 0 bases, the J end lost 1 base, and 9 bases lay between the germline ends. The CDR3 consists of 15 residues. Germline values: CDR1 SQVTM, CDR2 ANQGSEA. CDR3 in amino acids: CSVEDEGETNEKLFF. The CDR3 nucleotides are TGCAGCGTTGAAGATGAGGGGGAAACTAATGAAAAACTGTTTTTT.

This clone has just one count. As DNA, the CDR3 is TGTGCCTGGAGCGAAATGGCCGGAGAGGCTTTCTTT. As protein: CAWSEMAGEAFF. The chain has TRBV30 and TRBJ1-1; D gene unclear. Germline values: CDR1 GTSNPN, CDR2 SVGIG (reference sequence). This CDR3 has 12 amino acids. The V gene lost 3 bases and the J gene lost 11 bases, with 16 bases spanning the gap.

The chain's CDR3 is CASRLNPRTGGGDEKLFF. The CDR3 DNA sequence: TGTGCCAGCAGGCTCAACCCGCGGACTGGTGGCGGAGATGAAAAACTGTTTTTT. The V gene is TRBV5-6, the J gene TRBJ1-4; no definite D call. Trimming pared 5 bases from V and 6 bases from J, leaving 26 bases between. Germline loops: CDR1 SGHDT, CDR2 YYEEEE. The CDR3 covers 18 residues.

There are a few counts of this clone. The V call is TRBV9, the J call TRBJ2-3; TRBD2 aligns across 9 bases. V shed 0 bases, J shed 1 base, and the junction held 3 bases outside the gene matches. CDR3 length equals 16 residues. Germline-derived CDR1 and CDR2 are SGDLS and YYNGEE. CDR3 in DNA: TGTGCCAGCAGCGTAGCGGCTAGCGGGGGCACAGATACGCAGTATTTT. Its translation is CASSVAASGGTDTQYF. The complete variable domain, with remaining parts taken from reference TRBV9 and TRBJ2-3, reads DSGVTQTPKHLITATGQRVTLRCSPRSGDLSVYWYQQSLDQGLQFLIQYYNGEERAKGNILERFSAQQFPDLHSELNLSSLELGDSALYFCASSVAASGGTDTQYFGPGTRLTVL.

V is TRBV30 and J is TRBJ2-5, with 8 bases that match TRBD2. With 2 bases clipped from V and 5 bases from J, the junction kept 7 bases outside the gene matches. CDR1 is GTSNPN, CDR2 SVGIG, per germline (reference sequence). The CDR3 covers 14 residues. The CDR3, as DNA: TGTGCCTGGAGTCCGGCGGGAGGAGGTGAGACCCAGTACTTC. Translating it yields CAWSPAGGGETQYF.

The chain employs TRBV11-2 and TRBJ1-6, with TRBD1 as a possible D gene (6 bases). The CDR3 is 15 amino acids. CDR1 SGHAT and CDR2 FQNNGV come from the germline V gene. V gave up 1 base and J gave up 9 bases, with 13 bases separating them. DNA for the CDR3: TGTGCCAGCAGCTTAGGGGTACAGGGCTTTTCACCCCTCCACTTT. Protein: CASSLGVQGFSPLHF.

The CDR3 DNA reads as TGTGCCAGCAGTGAGGAGGGCAGGCTGACTGAAGCTTTCTTT. It encodes CASSEEGRLTEAFF. The rearrangement uses TRBV25-1 and TRBJ1-1, with no clear D. Germline CDR1 MGHDK, CDR2 SYGVNS. The CDR3 runs 14 residues. Between the trimmed V and J ends, which lost 3 bases and 5 bases, there was a span of 13 bases.

The gene calls are TRBV28 and TRBJ2-3; TRBD2 matches 10 bases. The CDR3 is 14 amino acids. Germline CDR1 is MDHEN and CDR2 is SYDVKM. J was trimmed by 4 bases and V by 8 bases; bases with no gene match: 6. The CDR3 region has the DNA TGTGCCAGCCGGAGGCTAGCGGGAGCAGATACGCAGTATTTT. Protein: CASRRLAGADTQYF.

This clone was observed a few times. This chain links TRBV30 with TRBJ2-3, with D possibly TRBD2 on 5 matching bases. The CDR3 totals 14 residues. With 4 bases removed from V and 4 bases from J, the gap between germline ends came to 15 bases. Per the germline V gene, CDR1 is GTSNPN and CDR2 is SVGIG (reference sequence). In DNA form, the CDR3 reads TGTGCCTGGAACCAGGTGGGAGTGGCAGATACGCAGTATTTT. Amino acid sequence: CAWNQVGVADTQYF.

The chain carries TRBV3-1 (or the pseudogene TRBV3-2) and TRBJ1-3; 9 positions agree with TRBD1. Germline CDR1 reads LGHDT; CDR2 reads YNNKEL (reference sequence). This CDR3 is 18 amino acids long. Unmatched junction bases numbered 6, after V lost 0 bases and J lost 0 bases. The DNA for the CDR3 is TGTGCCAGCAGCCAAGATACCGGGACAGGGATCTCTGGAAACACCATATATTTT. It codes for CASSQDTGTGISGNTIYF.

The J gene is TRBJ2-5, the V gene TRBV7-2; 16 bases fit TRBD2. The germline V gene encodes CDR1 SGHTA and CDR2 FQGNSA. V was pared by 5 bases and J by 2 bases, with 2 bases of the junction left unmatched. The CDR3 sequence is 16 residues long. The CDR3 loop reads CASSQGLAGGQETQYF. The CDR3 DNA sequence: TGTGCCAGCAGCCAGGGACTAGCGGGAGGGCAAGAGACCCAGTACTTC. Looking up the rest from reference TRBV7-2 and TRBJ2-5 gives the full variable domain: GAGVSQSPSNKVTEKGKDVELRCDPISGHTALYWYRQSLGQGLEFLIYFQGNSAPDKSGLPSDRFSAERTGGSVSTLTIQRTQQEDSAVYLCASSQGLAGGQETQYFGPGTRLLVL.